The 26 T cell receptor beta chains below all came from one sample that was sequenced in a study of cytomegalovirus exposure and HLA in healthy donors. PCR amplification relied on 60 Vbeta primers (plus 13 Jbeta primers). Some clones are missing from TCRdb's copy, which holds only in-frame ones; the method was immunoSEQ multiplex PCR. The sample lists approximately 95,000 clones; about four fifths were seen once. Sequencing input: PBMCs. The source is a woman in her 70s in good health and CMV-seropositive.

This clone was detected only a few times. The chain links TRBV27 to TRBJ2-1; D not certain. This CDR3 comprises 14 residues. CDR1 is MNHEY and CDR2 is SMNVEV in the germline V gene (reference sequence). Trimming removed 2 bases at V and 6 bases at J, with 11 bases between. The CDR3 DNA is TGTGCCAGCAGTTTAAAGGAGCACGTCAATGAGCAGTTCTTC. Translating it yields CASSLKEHVNEQFF.

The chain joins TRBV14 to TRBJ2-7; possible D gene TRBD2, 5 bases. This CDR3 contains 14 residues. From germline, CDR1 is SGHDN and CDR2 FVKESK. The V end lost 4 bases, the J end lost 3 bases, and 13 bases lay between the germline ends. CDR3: CASSLLTNYYEQYF. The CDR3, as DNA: TGTGCCAGCAGCCTGCTGACTAACTACTACGAGCAGTACTTC.

The CDR3: CASSPSGTRNTEAFF. The CDR3, as DNA: TGTGCCAGCAGTCCTTCCGGGACACGGAACACTGAAGCTTTCTTT. This chain links TRBV27 with TRBJ1-1; a possible D gene is TRBD1 (6 bases). V gave up 5 bases and J gave up 1 base, with 14 bases separating them. This CDR3 comprises 15 residues. Germline CDR1 MNHEY, CDR2 SMNVEV (reference sequence).

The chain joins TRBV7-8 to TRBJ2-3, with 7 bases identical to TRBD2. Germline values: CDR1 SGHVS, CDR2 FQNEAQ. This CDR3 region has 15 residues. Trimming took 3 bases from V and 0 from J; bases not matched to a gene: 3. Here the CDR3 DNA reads TGTGCCAGCAGCTTTGGCGGGAGCAGCACAGATACGCAGTATTTT. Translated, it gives CASSFGGSSTDTQYF.

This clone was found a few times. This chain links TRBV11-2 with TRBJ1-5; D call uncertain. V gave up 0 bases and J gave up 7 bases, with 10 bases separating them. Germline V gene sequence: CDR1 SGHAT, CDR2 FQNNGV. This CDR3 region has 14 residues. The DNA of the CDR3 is TGTGCCAGCAGCTTAGATAGTGGAGGGCAGCCCCAGCATTTT. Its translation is CASSLDSGGQPQHF.

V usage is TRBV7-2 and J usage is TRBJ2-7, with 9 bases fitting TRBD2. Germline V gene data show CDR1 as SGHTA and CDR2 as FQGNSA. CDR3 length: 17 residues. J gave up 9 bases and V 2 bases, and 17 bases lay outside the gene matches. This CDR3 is CASSLFRLADSGDGQYF. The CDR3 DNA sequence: TGTGCCAGCAGCTTATTTCGACTAGCGGATAGCGGGGACGGGCAGTACTTC.

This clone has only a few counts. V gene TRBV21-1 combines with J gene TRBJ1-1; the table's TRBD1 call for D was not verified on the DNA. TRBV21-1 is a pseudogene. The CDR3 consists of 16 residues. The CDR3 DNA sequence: TGTGCCAGCAGCCTTTGGACAGGATCCCTGAACACTGAAGCTTTCTTT. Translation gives CASSLWTGSLNTEAFF.

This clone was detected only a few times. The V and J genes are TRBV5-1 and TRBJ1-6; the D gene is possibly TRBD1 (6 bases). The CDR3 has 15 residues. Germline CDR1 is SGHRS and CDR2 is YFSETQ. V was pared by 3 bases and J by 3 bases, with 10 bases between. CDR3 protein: CASSSQGDYNSPLHF. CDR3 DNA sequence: TGCGCCAGCAGCTCACAGGGAGACTATAATTCACCCCTCCACTTT.

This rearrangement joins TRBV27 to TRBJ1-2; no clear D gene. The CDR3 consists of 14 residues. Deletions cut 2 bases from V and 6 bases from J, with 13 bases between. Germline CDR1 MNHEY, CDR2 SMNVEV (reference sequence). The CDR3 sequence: CASSLGFRSHGYTF. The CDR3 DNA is TGTGCCAGCAGTTTAGGGTTCAGGTCCCATGGCTACACCTTC.

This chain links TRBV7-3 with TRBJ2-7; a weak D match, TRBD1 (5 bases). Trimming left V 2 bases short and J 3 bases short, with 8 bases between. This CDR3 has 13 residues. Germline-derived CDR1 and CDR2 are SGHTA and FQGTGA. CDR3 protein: CASSLFRDYEQYF. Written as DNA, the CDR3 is TGTGCCAGCAGCTTATTCAGGGACTACGAGCAGTACTTC.

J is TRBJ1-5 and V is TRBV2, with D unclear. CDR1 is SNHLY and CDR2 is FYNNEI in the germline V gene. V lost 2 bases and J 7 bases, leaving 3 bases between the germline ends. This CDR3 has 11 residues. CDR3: CASSERQPQHF. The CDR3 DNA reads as TGTGCCAGCAGTGAACGGCAGCCCCAGCATTTT.

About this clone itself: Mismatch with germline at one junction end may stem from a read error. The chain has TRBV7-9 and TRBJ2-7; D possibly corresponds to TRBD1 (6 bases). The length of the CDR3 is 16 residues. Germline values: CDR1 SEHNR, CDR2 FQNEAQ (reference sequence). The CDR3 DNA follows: TGTTCCAGCAGCTTAGATTGGGTAACAGGGAACTACGAGCAGTACTTC. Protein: CSSSLDWVTGNYEQYF.

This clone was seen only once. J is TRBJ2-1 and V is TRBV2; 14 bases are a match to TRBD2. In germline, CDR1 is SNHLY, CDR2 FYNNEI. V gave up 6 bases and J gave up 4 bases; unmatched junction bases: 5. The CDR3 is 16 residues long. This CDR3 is CASRPGLAGVYNEQFF. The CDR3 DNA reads TGTGCCAGCAGACCGGGACTAGCGGGAGTTTACAATGAGCAGTTCTTC.

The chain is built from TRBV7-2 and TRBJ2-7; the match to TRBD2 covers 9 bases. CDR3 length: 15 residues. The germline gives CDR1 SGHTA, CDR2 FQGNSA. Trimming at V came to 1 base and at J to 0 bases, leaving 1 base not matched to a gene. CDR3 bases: TGTGCCAGCAGCTTAGGACTAGCGGCCTCCTACGAGCAGTACTTC. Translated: CASSLGLAASYEQYF. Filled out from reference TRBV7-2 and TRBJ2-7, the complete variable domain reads GAGVSQSPSNKVTEKGKDVELRCDPISGHTALYWYRQSLGQGLEFLIYFQGNSAPDKSGLPSDRFSAERTGGSVSTLTIQRTQQEDSAVYLCASSLGLAASYEQYFGPGTRLTVT.

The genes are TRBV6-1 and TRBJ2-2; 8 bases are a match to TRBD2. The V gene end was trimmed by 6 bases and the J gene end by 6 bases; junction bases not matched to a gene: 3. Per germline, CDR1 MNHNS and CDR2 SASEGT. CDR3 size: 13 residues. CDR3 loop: CASSQTSAGELFF. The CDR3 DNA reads TGTGCCAGCAGCCAGACTAGCGCCGGGGAGCTGTTTTTT.

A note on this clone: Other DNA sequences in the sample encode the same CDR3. The CDR3 sequence is CASSQGQGYGYTF. The CDR3 nucleotides read TGTGCCAGCAGCCAAGGACAGGGGTATGGCTACACCTTC. This chain joins TRBV11-2 and TRBJ1-2; TRBD1 agrees at 9 bases. The CDR3 totals 13 residues. Germline lookup yields CDR1 SGHAT and CDR2 FQNNGV. With 5 bases clipped from V and 5 bases from J, the junction kept 3 bases outside the gene matches.

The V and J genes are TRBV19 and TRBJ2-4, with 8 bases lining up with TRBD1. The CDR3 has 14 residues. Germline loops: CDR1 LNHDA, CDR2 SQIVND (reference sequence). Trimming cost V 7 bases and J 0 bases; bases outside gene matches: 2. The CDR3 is CASNDRGAKNIQYF. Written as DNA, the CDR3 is TGTGCCAGTAATGACAGGGGAGCCAAAAACATTCAGTACTTC.

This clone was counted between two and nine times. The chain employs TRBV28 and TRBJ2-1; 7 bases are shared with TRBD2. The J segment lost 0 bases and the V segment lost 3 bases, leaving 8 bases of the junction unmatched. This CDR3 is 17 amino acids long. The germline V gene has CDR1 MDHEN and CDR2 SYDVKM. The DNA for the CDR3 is TGTGCCAGCAGTTTCGGGGGGACGGGCAGCTCCTACAATGAGCAGTTCTTC. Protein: CASSFGGTGSSYNEQFF. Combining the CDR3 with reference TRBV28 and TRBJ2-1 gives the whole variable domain DVKVTQSSRYLVKRTGEKVFLECVQDMDHENMFWYRQDPGLGLRLIYFSYDVKMKEKGDIPEGYSVSREKKERFSLILESASTNQTSMYLCASSFGGTGSSYNEQFFGPGTRLTVL.

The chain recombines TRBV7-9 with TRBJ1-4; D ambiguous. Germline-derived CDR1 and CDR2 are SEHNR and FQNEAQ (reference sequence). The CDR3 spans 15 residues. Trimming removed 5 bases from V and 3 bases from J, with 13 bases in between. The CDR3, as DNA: TGTGCCAGCAGCGCCCAGAGGGCTGCTAATGAAAAACTGTTTTTT. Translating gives CASSAQRAANEKLFF.

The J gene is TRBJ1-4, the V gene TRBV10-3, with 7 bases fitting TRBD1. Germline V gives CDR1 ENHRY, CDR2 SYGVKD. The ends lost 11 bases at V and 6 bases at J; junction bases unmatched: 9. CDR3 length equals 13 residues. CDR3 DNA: TGTGCCGCCCGAGACAGGGAATATGAAAAACTGTTTTTT. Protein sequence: CAARDREYEKLFF.

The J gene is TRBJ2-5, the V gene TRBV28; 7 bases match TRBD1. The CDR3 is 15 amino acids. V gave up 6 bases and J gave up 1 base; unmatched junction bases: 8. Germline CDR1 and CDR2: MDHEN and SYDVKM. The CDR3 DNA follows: TGTGCCAGCAGGAGGGGGCGGACGCGCCAAGAGACCCAGTACTTC. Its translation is CASRRGRTRQETQYF.

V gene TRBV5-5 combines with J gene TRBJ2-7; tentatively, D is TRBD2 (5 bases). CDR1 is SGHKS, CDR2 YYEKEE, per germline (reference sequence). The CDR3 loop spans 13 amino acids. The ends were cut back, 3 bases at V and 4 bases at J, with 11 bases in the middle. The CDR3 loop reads CASSSQLEYEQYF. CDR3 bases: TGTGCCAGCAGCTCTCAACTAGAATACGAGCAGTACTTC.

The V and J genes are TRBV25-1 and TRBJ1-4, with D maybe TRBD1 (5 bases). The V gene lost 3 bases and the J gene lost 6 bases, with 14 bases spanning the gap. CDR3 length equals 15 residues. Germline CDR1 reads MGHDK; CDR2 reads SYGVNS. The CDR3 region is CASSDPRGVDEKLFF. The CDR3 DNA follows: TGTGCCAGCAGTGACCCCCGGGGGGTGGATGAAAAACTGTTTTTT.

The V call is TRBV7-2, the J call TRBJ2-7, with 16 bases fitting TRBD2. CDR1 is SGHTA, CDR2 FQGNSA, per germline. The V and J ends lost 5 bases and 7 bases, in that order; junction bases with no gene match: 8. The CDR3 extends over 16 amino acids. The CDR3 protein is CASSTGTSGRGREQYF. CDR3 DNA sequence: TGTGCCAGCAGCACGGGGACTAGCGGGAGGGGTAGGGAGCAGTACTTC.

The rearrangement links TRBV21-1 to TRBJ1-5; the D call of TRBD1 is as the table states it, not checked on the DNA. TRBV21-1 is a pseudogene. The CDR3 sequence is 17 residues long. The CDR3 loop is CASRRDRGVYSNQPQHF. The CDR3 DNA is TGTGCCAGCAGGAGGGACAGGGGCGTCTATAGCAATCAGCCCCAGCATTTT.

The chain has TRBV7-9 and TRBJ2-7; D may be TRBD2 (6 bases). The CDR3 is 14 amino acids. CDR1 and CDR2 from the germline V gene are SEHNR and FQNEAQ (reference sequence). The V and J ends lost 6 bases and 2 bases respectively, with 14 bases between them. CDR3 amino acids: CASSPGPGAYEQYF. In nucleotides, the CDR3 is TGTGCCAGCAGTCCAGGCCCGGGGGCCTACGAGCAGTACTTC.